The 13 T cell receptor beta chains below come from one sample, sequenced in a study of control samples from healthy donors and cancer patients (dated by TCRdb to 2020 to 2022). To prepare the library, the immunoSEQ multiplex PCR assay was applied. Held by TCRdb, this immuneACCESS table contains in-frame sequences only and omits some clones. Under half of the omission traces to an unresolved V gene where checked; the cause of the rest is unknown. This sample is represented by 65,000 to 90,000 clones; roughly 90% of them were singletons. The ten largest clones add up to roughly a tenth of the sample. Material: PBMCs. Receptors were obtained from a woman aged 45 to 65 with colorectal cancer.

V usage is TRBV6-2 or TRBV6-3 and J usage is TRBJ2-2, with D unresolved. The V end lost 0 bases, the J end lost 0 bases, and 5 bases lay between the germline ends. Germline CDR1 reads MNHEY; CDR2 reads SVGEGT. The length of the CDR3 is 15 residues. CDR3 DNA: TGTGCCAGCAGTTACTCGACGGCGAACACCGGGGAGCTGTTTTTT. As protein: CASSYSTANTGELFF.

V usage is TRBV6-1 and J usage is TRBJ2-7; tentatively, D is TRBD1 or TRBD2 (7 bases each). Trimming cost V 2 bases and J 7 bases, with 9 bases left between them. Germline V gene sequence: CDR1 MNHNS, CDR2 SASEGT. This CDR3 contains 12 residues. The CDR3 DNA sequence: TGTGCCAGCAGTGAACAGGGGGGGGAGCAGTACGTC. Translation gives CASSEQGGEQYV.

Of note for this clone: The junction shows a germline mismatch at one end, possibly a read error. This chain connects TRBV28 to TRBJ1-5; 11 positions agree with TRBD1. The length of the CDR3 is 16 residues. The germline V gene encodes CDR1 MDHEN and CDR2 SYDVKM. CDR3 bases: TGTGCCAGCAGTTCAACGGACAGGGGGCTTTATCAGTCCCAGCATTTT. This codes for CASSSTDRGLYQSQHF.

The genes are TRBV5-1 and TRBJ2-2, with 9 bases identical to TRBD2. Germline loops: CDR1 SGHRS, CDR2 YFSETQ. This CDR3 is 15 amino acids long. V lost 5 bases and J lost 5; bases outside the gene matches: 7. CDR3 bases: TGCGCCAGCAGTATAGTAGCGGGGGTGACCGGGGAGCTGTTTTTT. It yields the protein CASSIVAGVTGELFF. Full variable domain (rest looked up from reference TRBV5-1 and TRBJ2-2): KAGVTQTPRYLIKTRGQQVTLSCSPISGHRSVSWYQQTPGQGLQFLFEYFSETQRNKGNFPGRFSGRQFSNSRSEMNVSTLELGDSALYLCASSIVAGVTGELFFGEGSRLTVL.

The chain links TRBV9 to TRBJ1-1, with TRBD1 matching 7 bases. The ends lost 3 bases at V and 3 bases at J; junction bases unmatched: 5. CDR3 size: 14 residues. Germline loops: CDR1 SGDLS, CDR2 YYNGEE. This CDR3 reads CASSALTGDTEAFF. The CDR3, as DNA: TGTGCCAGCAGCGCCCTCACAGGGGACACTGAAGCTTTCTTT.

The rearrangement links TRBV28 to TRBJ1-2, with D maybe TRBD1 (5 bases). The CDR3 is made up of 14 amino acids. V lost 5 bases and J 4 bases, leaving 14 bases between the germline ends. Germline V gives CDR1 MDHEN, CDR2 SYDVKM. CDR3 sequence (DNA): TGTGCCAGCAGTCCCGGGACGTATTCCTATGGCTACACCTTC. Its translation: CASSPGTYSYGYTF.

The CDR3 sequence is CASSLGEETQYF. Written as DNA, the CDR3 is TGTGCCAGCAGTCTGGGGGAAGAGACCCAGTACTTC. The chain carries TRBV2 and TRBJ2-5, with D perhaps being TRBD1 or TRBD2 (5 bases each). V was cut by 5 bases and J by 3 bases, with 7 bases left in between. The CDR3 sequence is 12 residues long. CDR1 is SNHLY and CDR2 is FYNNEI in the germline V gene.

The chain is built from TRBV5-6 and TRBJ2-7, with 7 bases lining up with TRBD1. The CDR3 contains 14 residues. CDR1 SGHDT and CDR2 YYEEEE come from the germline V gene. V lost 3 bases to trimming and J lost 3 bases; unmatched junction nucleotides: 6. The CDR3 loop is CASSSLQGIYEQYV. In nucleotides, the CDR3 is TGTGCCAGCAGCTCCCTACAGGGGATCTACGAGCAGTACGTC.

The chain carries TRBV28 and TRBJ2-2; 9 bases fit TRBD2. Trimming took 6 bases from V and 0 from J; bases not matched to a gene: 5. The CDR3 consists of 16 residues. The germline V gene has CDR1 MDHEN and CDR2 SYDVKM. The CDR3 loop reads CASSMTSGANTGELFF. CDR3 in DNA: TGTGCCAGCAGCATGACTAGCGGCGCGAACACCGGGGAGCTGTTTTTT.

The CDR3 nucleotides read TGTGCCAGCAGATCGACCCCCGGGACCCCTGAGCAGTACGTC. Amino acid sequence: CASRSTPGTPEQYV. The chain couples TRBV7-2 to TRBJ2-7; the D call may be TRBD1 or TRBD2 (5 bases each). The CDR3 runs to 14 residues. Between the trimmed V and J ends, which lost 6 bases and 7 bases, there was a span of 19 bases. CDR1 and CDR2 from the germline V gene are SGHTA and FQGNSA.

V usage is TRBV5-6 and J usage is TRBJ2-3; D is perhaps TRBD2 (6 bases). Trimming stripped 1 base from V and 3 bases from J, with 12 bases between. The germline CDR1 and CDR2 sequences are SGHDT and YYEEEE. The CDR3 covers 15 residues. This CDR3 is CASSLKRVRTDTQYF. CDR3 nucleotide sequence: TGTGCCAGCAGCTTGAAGCGGGTACGGACAGATACGCAGTATTTT.

The chain carries TRBV3-1 (or the pseudogene TRBV3-2) and TRBJ1-1; D not resolved. The germline gives CDR1 LGHDT, CDR2 YNNKEL (reference sequence). The CDR3 totals 13 residues. Trimming took off 5 bases at V and 9 bases at J, with 16 bases between the two ends. The CDR3 spells CASSAGTGSQAFF. The CDR3 DNA sequence: TGTGCCAGCAGCGCTGGAACCGGGTCCCAAGCTTTCTTT.

The rearrangement uses TRBV19 and TRBJ2-1; D gene uncertain. V lost 6 bases and J lost 4, with 10 bases in between. The CDR3 totals 13 residues. From germline, CDR1 is LNHDA and CDR2 SQIVND (reference sequence). CDR3 nucleotides: TGTGCCAGTAGCCCTAGGGTTTACAATGAGCAGTTCTTC. This encodes CASSPRVYNEQFF.